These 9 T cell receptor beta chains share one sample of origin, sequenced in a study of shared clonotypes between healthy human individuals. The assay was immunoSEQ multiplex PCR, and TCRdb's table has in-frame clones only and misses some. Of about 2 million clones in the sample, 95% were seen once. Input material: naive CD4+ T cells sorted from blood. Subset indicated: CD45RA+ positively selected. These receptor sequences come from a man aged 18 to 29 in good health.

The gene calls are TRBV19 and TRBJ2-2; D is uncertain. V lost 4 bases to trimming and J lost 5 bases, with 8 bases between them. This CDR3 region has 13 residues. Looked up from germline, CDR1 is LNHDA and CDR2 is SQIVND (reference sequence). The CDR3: CASSNGNTGELFF. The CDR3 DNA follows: TGTGCCAGTAGTAATGGGAATACCGGGGAGCTGTTTTTT.

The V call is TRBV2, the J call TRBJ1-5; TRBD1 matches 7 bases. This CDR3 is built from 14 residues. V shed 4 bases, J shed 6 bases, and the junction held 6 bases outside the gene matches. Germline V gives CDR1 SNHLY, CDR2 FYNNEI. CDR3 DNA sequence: TGTGCCAGCAGTGGACAGGGTTCCGTTCAGCCCCAGCATTTT. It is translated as CASSGQGSVQPQHF.

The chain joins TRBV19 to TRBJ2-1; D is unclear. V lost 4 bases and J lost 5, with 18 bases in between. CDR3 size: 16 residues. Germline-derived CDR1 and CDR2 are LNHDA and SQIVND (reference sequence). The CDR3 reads CASSTQHTAGNNEQFF. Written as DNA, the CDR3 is TGTGCCAGTAGTACCCAGCACACGGCAGGAAACAATGAGCAGTTCTTC.

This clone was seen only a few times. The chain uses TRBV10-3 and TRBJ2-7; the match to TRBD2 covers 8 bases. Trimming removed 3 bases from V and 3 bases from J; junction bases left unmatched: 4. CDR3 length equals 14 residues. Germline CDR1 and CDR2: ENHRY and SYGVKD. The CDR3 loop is CAISDLAGSYEQYF. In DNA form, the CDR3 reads TGTGCCATCAGTGATCTAGCGGGTAGCTACGAGCAGTACTTC.

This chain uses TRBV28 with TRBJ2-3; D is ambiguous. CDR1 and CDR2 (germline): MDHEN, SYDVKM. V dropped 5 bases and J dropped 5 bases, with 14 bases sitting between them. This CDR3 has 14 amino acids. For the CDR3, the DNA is TGTGCCAGCAGTCTATCGGTAGCTGGAGATACGCAGTATTTT. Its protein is CASSLSVAGDTQYF.

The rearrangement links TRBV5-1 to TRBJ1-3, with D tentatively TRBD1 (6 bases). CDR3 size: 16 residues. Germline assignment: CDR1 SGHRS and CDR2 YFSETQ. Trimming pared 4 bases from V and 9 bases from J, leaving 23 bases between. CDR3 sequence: CASSRDSGGLVGTIYF. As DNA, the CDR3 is TGCGCCAGCAGCCGCGACAGTGGGGGCTTGGTTGGCACCATATATTTT.

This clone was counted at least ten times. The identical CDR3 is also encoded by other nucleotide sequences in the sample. CDR3 DNA sequence: TGTGCCAGCAGTAAACAGGGGGCTGGAAACACCATATATTTT. Translated: CASSKQGAGNTIYF. V and J are TRBV28 and TRBJ1-3, with 8 nucleotides matching TRBD1. The V gene's germline CDR1 is MDHEN and CDR2 SYDVKM. After removal of 5 bases from V and 2 bases from J, the junction contained 2 bases not matched to a gene. The CDR3 covers 14 residues.

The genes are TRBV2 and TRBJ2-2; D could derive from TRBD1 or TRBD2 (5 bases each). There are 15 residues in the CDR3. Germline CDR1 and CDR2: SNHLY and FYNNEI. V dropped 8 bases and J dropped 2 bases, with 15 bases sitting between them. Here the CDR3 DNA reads TGTGCCAGCTACGCTTCCGGGGCAAACACCGGGGAGCTGTTTTTT. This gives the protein CASYASGANTGELFF. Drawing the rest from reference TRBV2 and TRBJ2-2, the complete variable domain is EPEVTQTPSHQVTQMGQEVILRCVPISNHLYFYWYRQILGQKVEFLVSFYNNEISEKSEIFDDQFSVERPDGSNFTLKIRSTKLEDSAMYFCASYASGANTGELFFGEGSRLTVL.

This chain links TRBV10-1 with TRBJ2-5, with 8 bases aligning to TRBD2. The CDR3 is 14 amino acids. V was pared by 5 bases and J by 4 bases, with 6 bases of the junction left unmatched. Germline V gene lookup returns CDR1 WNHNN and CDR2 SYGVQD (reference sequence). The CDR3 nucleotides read TGCGCCAGCAGTAAAGCGGGAGTCCCAGAGACCCAGTACTTC. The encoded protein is CASSKAGVPETQYF.